Below, 13 T cell receptor beta chains from the same sample are listed, as sequenced in a study of liver allograft versus peripheral blood T cells. About the research overall: Transplanted livers held T cell receptor repertoires, and these were compared with repertoires in recipients' peripheral blood.

TCRdb processed the reads anew with MiXCR; each CDR3 protein has one entry. The table has some 7,800 distinct CDR3 sequences, approximately 15% seen once. Receptors were obtained from a human patient who had a liver transplant. A subset of T cells may come from the graft donor.

This clonotype qualifies as medium-sized (0.01 to 0.1%). The rearrangement links TRBV18 to TRBJ2-7; 9 bases map to TRBD1. CDR1 and CDR2 (germline): KGHSH, LQKENI. The CDR3 has 16 amino acids. Trimming took 5 bases from V and 4 from J; bases not matched to a gene: 12. DNA for the CDR3: TGTGCCAGCTCAACTGCCTGGGGGGACAGGGTATACGAGCAGTACTTC. As protein: CASSTAWGDRVYEQYF.

The chain is built from TRBV12-3 or TRBV12-4 and TRBJ2-2, with unresolved D. This CDR3 region has 14 residues. V gave up 5 bases and J gave up 0 bases, with 7 bases separating them. In DNA form, the CDR3 reads TGTGCCAGCAGTGTCCAGCCGAACACCGGGGAGCTGTTTTTT. It translates to CASSVQPNTGELFF.

This chain connects TRBV20-1 to TRBJ1-2; no firm D call. CDR1 DFQATT and CDR2 SNEGSKA come from the germline V gene (reference sequence). V lost 7 bases, J lost 1 base, and 10 bases lay in between. The CDR3 contains 12 residues. CDR3 bases: TGCAGTGTGGGTGTGAATAACTATGGCTACACCTTC. This codes for CSVGVNNYGYTF.

This clonotype rates as medium-sized. The chain uses TRBV14 and TRBJ1-1, with D perhaps TRBD1 (5 bases). The CDR3 totals 14 residues. Germline lookup yields CDR1 SGHDN and CDR2 FVKESK. V was trimmed by 4 bases and J by 1 base, leaving 10 bases between them. CDR3 loop: CASSPRVGNTEAFF. CDR3 coding DNA: TGTGCCAGCAGCCCCAGGGTAGGGAACACTGAAGCTTTCTTT.

By share, this clonotype ranks as medium-sized. The chain has TRBV6-5 and TRBJ1-2, with D possibly matching TRBD1 (6 bases). V lost 0 bases and J 5 bases, leaving 19 bases between the germline ends. CDR3 length: 17 amino acids. Germline V gene sequence: CDR1 MNHEY, CDR2 SVGAGI. CDR3 DNA sequence: TGTGCCAGCAGTTACTCGGCCACACACACAGGGCCATATGGCTACACCTTC. Its protein is CASSYSATHTGPYGYTF.

The sample holds many counts of this clonotype. The chain carries TRBV27 and TRBJ2-7, with a weak D call TRBD1 (5 bases). V lost 0 bases and J 7 bases, leaving 13 bases between the germline ends. CDR1 is MNHEY, CDR2 SMNVEV, per germline (reference sequence). CDR3 length: 14 residues. This CDR3 is CASSLSRTPGEQYF. CDR3 bases: TGTGCCAGCAGTTTATCTAGGACACCCGGGGAGCAGTACTTC.

The chain uses TRBV28 and TRBJ2-7, with 14 bases aligning to TRBD2. Germline CDR1 and CDR2: MDHEN and SYDVKM. CDR3 size: 15 residues. The ends lost 7 bases at V and 4 bases at J; junction bases unmatched: 6. The DNA for the CDR3 is TGTGCCAGCAAGACCGGGACTAGCGGGAGATACGAGCAGTACTTC. Residues: CASKTGTSGRYEQYF.

Comment on this clonotype: A much bigger clone sits one base away, suggesting this may be a read error. The V gene is TRBV27, the J gene TRBJ2-5, with TRBD1 matching over 9 bases. Looked up from germline, CDR1 is MNHEY and CDR2 is SMNVEV (reference sequence). The CDR3 runs to 13 residues. The V segment lost 8 bases and the J segment 5 bases; nucleotides outside the gene matches: 6. The CDR3 DNA reads TGTGCCAGCGGCCGACAGGGGGGGGAGACCCAGTACTTC. This gives the protein CASGRQGGETQYF.

Judged by abundance, this clonotype is medium-sized (0.01 to 0.1%). The V gene is TRBV6-2 or TRBV6-3, the J gene TRBJ1-2; D is possibly TRBD1 (6 bases). The CDR3 extends over 14 amino acids. The germline CDR1 and CDR2 sequences are MNHEY and SVGEGT. V was pared by 5 bases and J by 2 bases, with 12 bases between. The CDR3 loop is CASSNRDKNYGYTF. The CDR3 region has the DNA TGTGCCAGCAGTAACAGGGATAAAAACTATGGCTACACCTTC.

This clonotype is classed as medium-sized (0.01 to 0.1%). J is TRBJ1-4 and V is TRBV18; D remains unclear. Germline V gene lookup returns CDR1 KGHSH and CDR2 LQKENI. V gave up 4 bases and J gave up 3 bases, with 6 bases separating them. The CDR3 runs 13 residues. The CDR3: CASSRGPNEKLFF. For the CDR3, the DNA is TGTGCCAGCTCACGGGGTCCTAATGAAAAACTGTTTTTT.

This clonotype is classed as medium-sized. The chain couples TRBV10-3 to TRBJ1-1; 9 bases are shared with TRBD1. The V segment lost 6 bases and the J segment 7 bases; nucleotides outside the gene matches: 6. The CDR3 extends over 13 amino acids. CDR1 is ENHRY and CDR2 is SYGVKD in the germline V gene. Here the CDR3 reads CAIRRTGEGEAFF. The CDR3 DNA follows: TGTGCCATCAGGAGGACAGGGGAAGGTGAAGCTTTCTTT.

This clonotype was counted at least ten times. Mismatch with germline at one junction end may stem from a read error. J is TRBJ2-7 and V is TRBV24-1; a possible D gene is TRBD2 (6 bases). CDR1 is KGHDR and CDR2 is SFDVKD in the germline V gene. CDR3 length: 12 residues. CDR3 nucleotide sequence: TGTGCCACCAGTGATTTCTGGGGAGGTCGAAACTTC. It specifies CATSDFWGGRNF.

CDR3 in DNA: TGTGCCAGCAGTGAAAATAACGACAGTAACTATGGCTACACCTTC. Its protein product is CASSENNDSNYGYTF. The rearrangement links TRBV2 to TRBJ1-2; a possible D gene is TRBD1 (5 bases). This CDR3 region has 15 residues. V lost 2 bases and J lost 1, with 11 bases in between. CDR1 SNHLY and CDR2 FYNNEI come from the germline V gene.